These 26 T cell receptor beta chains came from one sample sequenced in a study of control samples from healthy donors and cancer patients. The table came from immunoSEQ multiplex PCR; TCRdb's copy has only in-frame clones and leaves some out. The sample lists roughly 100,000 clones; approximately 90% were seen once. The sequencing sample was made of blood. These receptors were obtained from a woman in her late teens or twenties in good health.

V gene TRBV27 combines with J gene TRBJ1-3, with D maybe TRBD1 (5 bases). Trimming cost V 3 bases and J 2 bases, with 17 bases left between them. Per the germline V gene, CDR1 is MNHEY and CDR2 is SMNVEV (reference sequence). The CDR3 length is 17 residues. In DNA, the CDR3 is TGTGCCAGCAGTTTTGCCACGGGGGGGAGGCCTGGAAACACCATATATTTT. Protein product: CASSFATGGRPGNTIYF.

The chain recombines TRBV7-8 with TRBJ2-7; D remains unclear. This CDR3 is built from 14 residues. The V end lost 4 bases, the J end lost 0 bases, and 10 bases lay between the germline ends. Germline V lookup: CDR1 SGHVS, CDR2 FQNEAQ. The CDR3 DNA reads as TGTGCCAGCAGCTCCCGCGAAGTCTCCTACGAGCAGTACTTC. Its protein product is CASSSREVSYEQYF. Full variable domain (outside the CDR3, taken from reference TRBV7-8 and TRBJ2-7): GAGVSQSPRYKVAKRGQDVALRCDPISGHVSLFWYQQALGQGPEFLTYFQNEAQLDKSGLPSDRFFAERPEGSVSTLKIQRTQQEDSAVYLCASSSREVSYEQYFGPGTRLTVT.

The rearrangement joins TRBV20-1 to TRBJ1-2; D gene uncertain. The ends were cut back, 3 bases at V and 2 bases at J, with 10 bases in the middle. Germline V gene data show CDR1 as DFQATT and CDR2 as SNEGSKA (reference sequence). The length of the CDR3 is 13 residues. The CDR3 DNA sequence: TGCAGTGCTAGTACTTGGGAGAACTATGGCTACACCTTC. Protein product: CSASTWENYGYTF.

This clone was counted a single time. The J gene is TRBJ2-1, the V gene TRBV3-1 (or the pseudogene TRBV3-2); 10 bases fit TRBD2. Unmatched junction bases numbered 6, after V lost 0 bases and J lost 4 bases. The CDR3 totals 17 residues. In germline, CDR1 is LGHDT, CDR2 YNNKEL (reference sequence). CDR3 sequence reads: CASSQERASGSYNEQFF. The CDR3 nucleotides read TGTGCCAGCAGCCAAGAGAGGGCTAGCGGGAGTTACAATGAGCAGTTCTTC.

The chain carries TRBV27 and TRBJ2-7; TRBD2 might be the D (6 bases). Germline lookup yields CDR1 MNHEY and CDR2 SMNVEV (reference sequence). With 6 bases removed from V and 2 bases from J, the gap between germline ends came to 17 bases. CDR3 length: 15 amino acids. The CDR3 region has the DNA TGTGCCAGCAGCCGGACCTCCGGGGGTACCTACGAGCAGTACTTC. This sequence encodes CASSRTSGGTYEQYF.

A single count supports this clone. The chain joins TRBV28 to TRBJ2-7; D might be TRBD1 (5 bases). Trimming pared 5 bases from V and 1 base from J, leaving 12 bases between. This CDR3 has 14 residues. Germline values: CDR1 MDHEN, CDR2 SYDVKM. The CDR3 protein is CASSRAGLSYEQYF. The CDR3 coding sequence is TGTGCCAGCAGTAGGGCAGGGCTTTCCTACGAGCAGTACTTC.

CDR3 sequence: CASSEETYSNQPQHF. The CDR3 nucleotides read TGCGCCAGCAGTGAAGAGACTTATAGCAATCAGCCCCAGCATTTT. This chain connects TRBV10-2 to TRBJ1-5, with unresolved D. The ends were cut back, 3 bases at V and 0 bases at J, with 9 bases in the middle. The CDR3 covers 15 residues. Germline V gene lookup returns CDR1 WSHSY and CDR2 SAAADI.

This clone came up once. CDR3 coding DNA: TGTGCCAGCAGCTTAGTAGGGGATCAGCCCCAGCATTTT. Its protein is CASSLVGDQPQHF. The J gene is TRBJ1-5, the V gene TRBV7-6; possible D gene TRBD1, 5 bases. The germline V gene has CDR1 SGHVS and CDR2 FNYEAQ. V was pared by 1 base and J by 5 bases, with 6 bases between. CDR3 length: 13 amino acids.

CDR3 amino acids: CASSLSRAYGYTF. The CDR3 bases are TGTGCCAGCAGTTTATCCAGGGCCTATGGCTACACCTTC. The V and J genes are TRBV28 and TRBJ1-2, with a possible D match to TRBD1 (5 bases). Germline V CDR1 and CDR2: MDHEN, SYDVKM. The CDR3 is 13 amino acids. Deletions cut 1 base from V and 4 bases from J, with 7 bases between.

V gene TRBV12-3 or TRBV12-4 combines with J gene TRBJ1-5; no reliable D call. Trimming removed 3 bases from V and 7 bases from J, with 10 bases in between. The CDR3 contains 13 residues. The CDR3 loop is CASSLWGNQPQHF. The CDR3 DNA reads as TGTGCCAGCAGTTTGTGGGGTAACCAGCCCCAGCATTTT.

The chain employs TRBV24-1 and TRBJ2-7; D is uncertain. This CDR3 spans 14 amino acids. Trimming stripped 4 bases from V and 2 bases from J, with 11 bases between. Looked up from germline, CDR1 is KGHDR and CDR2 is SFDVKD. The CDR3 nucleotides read TGTGCCACCAGTGACCCCGACGGAACCTACGAGCAGTACTTC. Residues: CATSDPDGTYEQYF.

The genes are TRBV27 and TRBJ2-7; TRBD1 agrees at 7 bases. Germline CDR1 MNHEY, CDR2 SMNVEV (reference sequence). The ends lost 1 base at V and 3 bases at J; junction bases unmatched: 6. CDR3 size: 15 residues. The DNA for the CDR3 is TGTGCCAGCAGTTTATATGGGACAGAGAACTACGAGCAGTACTTC. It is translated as CASSLYGTENYEQYF.

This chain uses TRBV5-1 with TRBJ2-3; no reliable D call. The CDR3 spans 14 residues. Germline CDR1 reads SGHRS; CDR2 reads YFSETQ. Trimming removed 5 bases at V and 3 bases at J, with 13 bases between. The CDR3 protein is CASSPAGSTDTQYF. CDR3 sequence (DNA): TGCGCCAGCAGTCCCGCCGGGTCGACAGATACGCAGTATTTT.

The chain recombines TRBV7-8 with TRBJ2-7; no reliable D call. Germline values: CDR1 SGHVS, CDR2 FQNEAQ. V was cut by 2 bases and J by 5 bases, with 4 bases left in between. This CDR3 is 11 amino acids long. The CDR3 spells CASSLWDEQYF. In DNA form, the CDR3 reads TGTGCCAGCAGCTTATGGGACGAGCAGTACTTC.

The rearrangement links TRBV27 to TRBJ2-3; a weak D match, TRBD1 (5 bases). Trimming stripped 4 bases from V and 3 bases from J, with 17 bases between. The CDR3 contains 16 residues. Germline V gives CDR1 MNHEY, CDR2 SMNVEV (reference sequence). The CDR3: CASSSILPQGTDTQYF. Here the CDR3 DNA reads TGTGCCAGCAGTTCAATTTTACCTCAGGGTACAGATACGCAGTATTTT.

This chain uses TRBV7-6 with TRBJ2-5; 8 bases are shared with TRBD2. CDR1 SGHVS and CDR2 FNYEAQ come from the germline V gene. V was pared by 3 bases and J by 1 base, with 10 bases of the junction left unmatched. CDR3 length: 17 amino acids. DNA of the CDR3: TGTGCCAGCAGCTTTTCCCAGACGAGCGGGGGCCAAGAGACCCAGTACTTC. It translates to CASSFSQTSGGQETQYF.

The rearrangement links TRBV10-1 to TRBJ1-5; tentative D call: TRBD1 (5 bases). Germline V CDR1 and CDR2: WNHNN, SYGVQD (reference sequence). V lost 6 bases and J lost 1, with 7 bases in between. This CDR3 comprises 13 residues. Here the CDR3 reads CASSRDSNQPQHF. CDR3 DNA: TGCGCCAGCAGCCGGGACAGCAATCAGCCCCAGCATTTT.

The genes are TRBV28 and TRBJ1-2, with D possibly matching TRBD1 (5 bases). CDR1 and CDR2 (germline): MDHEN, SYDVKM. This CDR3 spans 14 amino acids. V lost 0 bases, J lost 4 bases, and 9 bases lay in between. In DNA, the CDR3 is TGTGCCAGCAGTTTATGGGGGGAAACCTATGGCTACACCTTC. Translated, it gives CASSLWGETYGYTF.

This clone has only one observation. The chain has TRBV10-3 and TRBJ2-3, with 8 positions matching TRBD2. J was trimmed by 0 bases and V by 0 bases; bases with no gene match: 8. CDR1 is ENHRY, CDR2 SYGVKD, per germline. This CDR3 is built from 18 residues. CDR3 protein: CAISESGTRSGSTDTQYF. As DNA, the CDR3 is TGTGCCATCAGTGAGTCGGGGACTAGAAGCGGGAGCACAGATACGCAGTATTTT.

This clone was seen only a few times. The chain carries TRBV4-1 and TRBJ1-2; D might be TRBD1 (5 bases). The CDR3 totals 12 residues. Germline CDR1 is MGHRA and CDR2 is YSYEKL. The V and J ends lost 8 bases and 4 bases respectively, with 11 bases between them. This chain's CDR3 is CASGPQGYGYTF. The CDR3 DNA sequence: TGCGCCAGCGGCCCGCAGGGCTATGGCTACACCTTC.

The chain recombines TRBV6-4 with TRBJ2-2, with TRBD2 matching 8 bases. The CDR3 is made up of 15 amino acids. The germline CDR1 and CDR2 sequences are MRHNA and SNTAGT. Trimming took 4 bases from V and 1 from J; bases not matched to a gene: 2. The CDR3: CASSGTSGNTGELFF. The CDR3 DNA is TGTGCCAGCAGTGGAACTAGCGGGAACACCGGGGAGCTGTTTTTT.

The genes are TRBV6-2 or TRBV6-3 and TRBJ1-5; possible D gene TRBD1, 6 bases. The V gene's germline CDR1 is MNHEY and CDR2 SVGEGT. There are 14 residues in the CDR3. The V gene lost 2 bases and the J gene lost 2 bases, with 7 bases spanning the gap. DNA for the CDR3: TGTGCCAGCAGTTACGGGGGCGGCAATCAGCCCCAGCATTTT. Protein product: CASSYGGGNQPQHF.

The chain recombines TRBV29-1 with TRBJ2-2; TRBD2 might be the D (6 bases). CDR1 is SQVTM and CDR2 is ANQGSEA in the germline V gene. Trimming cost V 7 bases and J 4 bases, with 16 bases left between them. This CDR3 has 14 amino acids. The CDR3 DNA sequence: TGCAGCGCCGGACTAAGGTCGGCCACCGGGGAGCTGTTTTTT. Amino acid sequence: CSAGLRSATGELFF.

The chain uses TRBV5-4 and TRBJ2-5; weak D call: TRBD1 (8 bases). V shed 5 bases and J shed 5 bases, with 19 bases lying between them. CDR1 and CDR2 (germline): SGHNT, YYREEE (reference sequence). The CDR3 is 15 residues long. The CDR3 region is CASRGGTGSAETQYF. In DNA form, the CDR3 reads TGTGCCAGCAGGGGAGGGACAGGTTCTGCGGAGACCCAGTACTTC.

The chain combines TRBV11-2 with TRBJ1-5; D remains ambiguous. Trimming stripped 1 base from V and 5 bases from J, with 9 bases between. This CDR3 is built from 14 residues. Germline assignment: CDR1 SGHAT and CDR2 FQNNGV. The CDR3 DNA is TGTGCCAGCAGCTTAGTGGGGTCCGATCAGCCCCAGCATTTT. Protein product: CASSLVGSDQPQHF.

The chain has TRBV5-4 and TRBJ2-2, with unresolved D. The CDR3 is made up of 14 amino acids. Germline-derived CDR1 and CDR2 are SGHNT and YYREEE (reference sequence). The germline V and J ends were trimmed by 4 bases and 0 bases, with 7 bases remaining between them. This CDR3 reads CASSIDTNTGELFF. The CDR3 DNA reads TGTGCCAGCAGCATCGATACGAACACCGGGGAGCTGTTTTTT.